Below, 13 T cell receptor gamma chains from the same sample are listed, as sequenced in a study of γδ T cells in repeated Plasmodium falciparum infection. TCRdb repeated clone calling on the multiplex PCR reads with CATT. The table lists 13,000 to 15,000 gamma-chain clones, approximately 1.5% of them singletons. Gammadelta T cells were flow-sorted from PBMC into Vgamma9/Vdelta2+ and Vdelta2-negative populations for bulk analysis. Sequencing was carried out using gamma-delta T cells from blood. The source is a pool of human donors (malaria-infected and uninfected, not separated).

This clone was observed at least ten times. Only one base separates this from a far larger clonotype, so it likely reflects a read error. This CDR3 is also generated by other DNA sequences in the sample. The chain has TRGV9 and TRGJ1 or TRGJ2. TCRdb leaves out the J gene; it was filled in here by matching the DNA to germline. The CDR3 consists of 13 residues. Germline assignment: CDR1 GITISATS and CDR2 ISYDGTV (reference sequence). CDR3 sequence reads: CALWDSNYYKKLF. Written as DNA, the CDR3 is TGTGCCTTATGGGATTCGAATTATTATAAGAAACTCTTT.

The table lists this clone with a few counts. The TCRdb protein comes from a much larger clone and disagrees with this DNA's translation at residue 3, likely due to a read error; the protein given here is derived from the DNA. V gene TRGV9 combines with J gene TRGJ1 or TRGJ2. Because TCRdb records no J gene, it was assigned here through a match of the DNA to germline. Germline assignment: CDR1 GITISATS and CDR2 ISYDGTV (reference sequence). The CDR3 sequence is 15 residues long. CDR3 residues: CASWEGKTNYYKKLF. The CDR3 nucleotides read TGTGCCTCGTGGGAGGGCAAAACGAATTATTATAAGAAACTCTTT.

The table lists this clone with many counts. A single base separates this from a much larger clone, so it may be a read error. This chain's CDR3 is CATWDPRNYYEKLF. The CDR3 DNA sequence: TGTGCCACCTGGGATCCCCGGAATTATTATGAGAAACTCTTT. This chain links TRGV4 with TRGJ1 or TRGJ2. From germline, CDR1 is EGSTGY and CDR2 YDSYTSSV. The CDR3 is 14 amino acids.

This clone was detected a few times. A read error likely explains why the TCRdb protein, taken from a much larger clone, differs from this DNA's translation at residue 11; the protein shown is translated from the DNA. The V gene corresponds to TRGV9; no J gene was called. CDR1 is GITISATS and CDR2 is ISYDGTV in the germline V gene (reference sequence). The length of the CDR3 is 13 residues. CDR3: CALWEESYYKRLF. The CDR3 region has the DNA TGTGCCTTGTGGGAGGAATCTTATTATAAGAGACTCTTT.

The table lists this clone with many counts. The protein in TCRdb stems from a much larger clone and differs at residue 8 from this DNA's translation, likely a read error; here the protein is translated from the DNA. This specimen includes other DNA sequences encoding the same CDR3. V usage is TRGV4 and J usage is TRGJ1 or TRGJ2. Germline CDR1 EGSTGY, CDR2 YDSYTSSV. This CDR3 is built from 14 residues. With 0 bases clipped from V and 2 bases from J, the junction kept 4 bases outside the gene matches. The CDR3 region is CATWDGPHYYKKLF. The CDR3 nucleotides are TGTGCCACCTGGGATGGGCCCCATTATTATAAGAAACTCTTT.

In this sample, this clone turned up many times. It differs at one base from a far larger clone, so likely a read error. Other DNA sequences in the sample encode the same CDR3. The chain's CDR3 is CALWEVPDNKKLF. The CDR3 nucleotides are TGTGCCCTGTGGGAGGTGCCAGATAATAAGAAACTCTTT. The chain uses TRGV9 and TRGJ1 or TRGJ2. Germline V lookup: CDR1 GITISATS, CDR2 ISYDGTV (reference sequence). The CDR3 covers 13 residues.

This clone has a count of ten or more. The translation of this DNA and the TCRdb protein of a much larger clone differ at residue 4, probably owing to a read error; the protein shown here is translated from the DNA. The chain carries TRGV4 and TRGJ1 or TRGJ2. The CDR3 extends over 11 amino acids. CDR1 is EGSTGY, CDR2 YDSYTSSV, per germline. The CDR3 DNA follows: TGTGCCACCTGTGATGACAAAAAGAAACTCTTT. Encoded protein: CATCDDKKKLF.

There are a few counts of this clone. Translating this DNA gives a protein that differs at residue 12 from the TCRdb one, which belongs to a much larger clone; a read error is likely, and the protein shown is this translation. V gene TRGV9 combines with J gene TRGJP2. TCRdb lists no J gene, so it was determined here by aligning the DNA to germline. CDR3 length equals 15 residues. Germline V gene sequence: CDR1 GITISATS, CDR2 ISYDGTV (reference sequence). The DNA of the CDR3 is TGTGCCTTGTGGGAGCCGGTCGGTAGTGATTGGAACAAGACGTTT. Translated: CALWEPVGSDWNKTF.

This clone was seen at least ten times. It differs at one base from a far larger clone, so likely a read error. The same CDR3 also results from other DNA sequences found in this sample. This chain uses TRGV9 with TRGJP. The CDR3 is 15 amino acids. CDR1 is GITISATS and CDR2 is ISYDGTV in the germline V gene (reference sequence). The CDR3 DNA reads as TGTGCCCTGTGGGAACAAGAGTTGGGCAAAAAAATCAAGGTATTT. Translating gives CALWEQELGKKIKVF.

This clone was recorded many times. Translating this DNA gives a protein that differs at residue 7 from the TCRdb one, which belongs to a much larger clone; a read error is likely, and the protein shown is this translation. The J gene is TRGJ1 or TRGJ2, the V gene TRGV2. Germline V lookup: CDR1 EGSNGY, CDR2 YDSYNSKV. The CDR3 is made up of 13 amino acids. V trimming: 2 bases; J trimming: 2 bases; junction bases outside the gene matches: 3. CDR3 sequence (DNA): TGTGCCACCTGGGACGTCTATTATTATAAGAAACTCTTT. It specifies CATWDVYYYKKLF.

This clone was picked up many times. This CDR3 is also generated by other DNA sequences in the sample. The J gene is TRGJP, the V gene TRGV9. In the absence of a J gene in TCRdb, the DNA was matched to germline to assign it here. Germline values: CDR1 GITISATS, CDR2 ISYDGTV (reference sequence). The CDR3 length is 17 residues. V gave up 2 bases and J gave up 6 bases; unmatched junction bases: 7. The CDR3 DNA follows: TGTGCCTTGTGGGAGGCCCGGAGAGAGTTGGGCAAAAAAATCAAGGTATTT. It encodes CALWEARRELGKKIKVF.

This clone was seen at least ten times. This sequence is one base from a far larger clone and is likely a read error. In the same sample, other DNA sequences code for this CDR3. This rearrangement joins TRGV9 to TRGJP. The J gene is absent in TCRdb and was assigned here via DNA matching to germline. The CDR3 extends over 16 amino acids. Germline V gene sequence: CDR1 GITISATS, CDR2 ISYDGTV (reference sequence). The chain's CDR3 is CALWESQELGKKIKVF. CDR3 DNA sequence: TGTGCCTTGTGGGAGTCCCAAGAGCTGGGCAAAAAAATCAAGGTATTT.

This clone appeared many times. TCRdb's entry gives the protein of a much larger clone, which mismatches this DNA's translation at residue 5, likely from a read error; the protein reported here is translated from the DNA. The chain is built from TRGV5 and TRGJ1 or TRGJ2. CDR3 size: 15 residues. Trimming cost V 6 bases and J 0 bases; bases outside gene matches: 11. CDR1 and CDR2 (germline): VINAFY, YDVSNSKD. CDR3 bases: TGTGCCACCTGGATCTCGTCGTCGAATTATTATAAGAAACTCTTT. Translation: CATWISSSNYYKKLF.